This T cell receptor beta chain was identified in a study of T cell responses to AZD1222 COVID-19 vaccine. V was pared by 5 bases and J by 0 bases, with 4 bases of the junction left unmatched. The CDR3 sequence is 16 residues long. Looked up from germline, CDR1 is SGHTA and CDR2 is FQGTGA. Study findings and constraints: Along spike, vaccine-associated CD4 TCRs were found throughout, with dominance at 160-218 and 743-854. It should be noted that donors were predominantly white British and more often female, and clonal diversity was possibly underestimated. None of the repertoires were sampled until the peak T cell response had passed. AZD1222 recipients seropositive at baseline numbered only five to seven.

The repertoire was sequenced with immunoSEQ multiplex PCR; TCRdb's copy has only in-frame clones and lacks some. The sample holds around 140,000 clones; 90% to 95% are singletons and the top ten take roughly 5%. Turning to this clone: Antigen unknown.

The sequencing here drew on peripheral blood, taken on day 0 of AZD1222 vaccination. This TCR came from an adult in good health. This chain links TRBV7-3 with TRBJ2-3; TRBD2 agrees at 11 bases. The CDR3 DNA sequence: TGTGCCAGCAGCCAGACTAGCGGGGCCAGCACAGATACGCAGTATTTT. The encoded protein is CASSQTSGASTDTQYF. The complete variable domain, with remaining parts taken from reference TRBV7-3 and TRBJ2-3, reads GAGVSQTPSNKVTEKGKYVELRCDPISGHTALYWYRQSLGQGPEFLIYFQGTGAADDSGLPNDRFFAVRPEGSVSTLKIQRTERGDSAVYLCASSQTSGASTDTQYFGPGTRLTVL.